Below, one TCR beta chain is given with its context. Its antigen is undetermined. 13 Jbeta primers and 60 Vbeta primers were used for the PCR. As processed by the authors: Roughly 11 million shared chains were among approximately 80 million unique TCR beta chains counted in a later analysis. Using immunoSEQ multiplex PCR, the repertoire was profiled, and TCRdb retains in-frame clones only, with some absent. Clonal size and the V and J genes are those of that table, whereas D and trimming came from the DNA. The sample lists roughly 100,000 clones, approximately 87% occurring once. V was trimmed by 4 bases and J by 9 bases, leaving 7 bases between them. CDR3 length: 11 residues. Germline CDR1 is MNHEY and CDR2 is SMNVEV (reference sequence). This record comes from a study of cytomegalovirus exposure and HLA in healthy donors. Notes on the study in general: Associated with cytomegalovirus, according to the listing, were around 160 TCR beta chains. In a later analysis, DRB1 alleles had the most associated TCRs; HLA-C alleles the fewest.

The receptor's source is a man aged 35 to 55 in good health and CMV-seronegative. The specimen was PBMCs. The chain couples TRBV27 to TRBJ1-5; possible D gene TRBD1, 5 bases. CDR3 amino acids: CASSSGGPQHF. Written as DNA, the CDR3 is TGTGCCAGCAGTTCCGGGGGGCCCCAGCATTTT.